This T cell receptor beta chain stems from a study of T-cell reconstitution after alpha-beta-depleted transplantation in children. The TCRbeta library incorporated unique molecular identifiers. TCRdb fed the PCR reads into MiXCR, producing one record per CDR3 protein. The sample lists around 370,000 distinct CDR3 sequences, around 10% occurring once. The TCR was taken from a human donor who donated a stem cell graft to a child with acute lymphoblastic leukemia. The sample in question was PBMCs from the stem cell graft donor, obtained from the stem cell graft.

The CDR3 here is CASSLNSGLAGSTDTQYF. CDR3 coding DNA: TGTGCCAGCAGCCTGAATTCGGGACTAGCGGGGAGCACAGATACGCAGTATTTT. This sequence joins TRBV3-1 and TRBJ2-3, with 13 bases that match TRBD2. The germline V gene encodes CDR1 LGHDT and CDR2 YNNKEL (reference sequence). The V gene end was trimmed by 4 bases and the J gene end by 0 bases; junction bases not matched to a gene: 7. This CDR3 is 18 amino acids long.